This T cell receptor beta chain was found in a study of blood T cells in healthy people across ages. Combining a sample-barcoded 5' primer with a J-beta primer mix, a second PCR ran for roughly 7 to 12 cycles. In TCRdb, the 5' RACE reads were re-called with MiXCR into one record per CDR3 protein. Of around 700,000 distinct CDR3 sequences listed, about 25% were seen once; the top ten hold more than 8.5%. General study points: CMV status of donors was not determined, possibly confounding expanded clonotype changes. The authors considered diversity estimates from one million T cells to be underestimates.

There are a few counts of this clonotype. Its antigen is unknown. Trimming removed 3 bases from V and 1 base from J, with 22 bases in between. Per the germline V gene, CDR1 is MDHEN and CDR2 is SYDVKM. The CDR3 has 18 amino acids. These sequences were also reported in another study, on T cells of mothers and their children. That report adds: In related and unrelated pairs alike, thymic selection shapes TCR recombination output, with inherited differences minor. Among related mother-child pairs, overlap was slightly higher than in unrelated pairs, though not significantly.

This TCR derives from a boy aged 5-17 years in good health. The gene calls are TRBV28 and TRBJ2-7; tentative D call: TRBD2 (5 bases). The material sequenced was blood. Written as DNA, the CDR3 is TGTGCCAGCAGTTTCGTCGCCACGGGCGAAAGCGGTTCCTACGAGCAGTACTTC. Protein product: CASSFVATGESGSYEQYF. The variable domain in full, with the rest retrieved from reference TRBV28 and TRBJ2-7, is DVKVTQSSRYLVKRTGEKVFLECVQDMDHENMFWYRQDPGLGLRLIYFSYDVKMKEKGDIPEGYSVSREKKERFSLILESASTNQTSMYLCASSFVATGESGSYEQYFGPGTRLTVT.